This T cell receptor (beta chain) comes out of a study of identical twins. This clonotype was detected only a few times. Each CDR3 protein gets one entry after TCRdb re-called the 5' RACE reads with MiXCR. The data show 400,000 to 650,000 distinct CDR3 sequences, roughly 21% seen once. Trimming removed 5 bases from V and 11 bases from J, with 21 bases in between. The CDR3 totals 14 residues. The sample was also linked to a second study, of T cells expressing NK-cell markers.

Sequenced: CD4+ T cells sorted from blood. This chain links TRBV12-3 or TRBV12-4 with TRBJ1-1; D possibly corresponds to TRBD1 (5 bases). The receptor was derived from a woman aged 18-29 years in good health. CDR3 residues: CASSGWAEGGGAFF. The CDR3 region has the DNA TGTGCCAGCAGTGGTTGGGCGGAGGGCGGGGGGGCTTTCTTT.